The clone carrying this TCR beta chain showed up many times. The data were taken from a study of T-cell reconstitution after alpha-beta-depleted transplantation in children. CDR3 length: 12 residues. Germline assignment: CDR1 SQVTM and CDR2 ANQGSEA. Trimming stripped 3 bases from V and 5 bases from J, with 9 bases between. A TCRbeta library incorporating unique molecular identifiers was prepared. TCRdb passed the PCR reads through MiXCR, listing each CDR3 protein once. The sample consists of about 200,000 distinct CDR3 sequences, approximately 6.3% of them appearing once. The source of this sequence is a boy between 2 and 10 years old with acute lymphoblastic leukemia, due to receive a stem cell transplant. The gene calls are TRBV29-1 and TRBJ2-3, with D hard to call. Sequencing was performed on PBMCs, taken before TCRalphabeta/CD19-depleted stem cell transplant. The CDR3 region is CSVEWRRDTQYF. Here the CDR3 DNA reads TGCAGCGTTGAGTGGAGAAGAGATACGCAGTATTTT.